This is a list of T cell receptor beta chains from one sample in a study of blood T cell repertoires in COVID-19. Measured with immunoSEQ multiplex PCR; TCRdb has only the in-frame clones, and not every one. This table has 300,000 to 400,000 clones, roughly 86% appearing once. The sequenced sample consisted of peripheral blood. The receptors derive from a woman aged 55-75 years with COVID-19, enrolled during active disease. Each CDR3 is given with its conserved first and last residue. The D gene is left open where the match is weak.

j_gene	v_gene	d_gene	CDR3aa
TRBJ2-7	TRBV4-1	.	CASSQASVSYEQYF
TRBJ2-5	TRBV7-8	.	CASSSRLTSMETQYF
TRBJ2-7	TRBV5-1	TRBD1	CASSKDRVEYEQYF
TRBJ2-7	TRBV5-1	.	CASSPMGGGSYEQYF
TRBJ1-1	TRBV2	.	CASTRTAMTLGTEAFF
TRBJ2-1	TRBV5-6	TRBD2	CASSYTQAGGYNEQFF
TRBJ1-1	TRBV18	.	CASSPDKNTEAFF
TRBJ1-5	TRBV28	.	CASSFGRGSQPQHF
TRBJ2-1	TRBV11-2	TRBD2	CASSRTSGGLGQFF
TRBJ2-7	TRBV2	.	CASTAQGYEQYF
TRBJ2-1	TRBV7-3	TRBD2	CASSLSPGRGGVNEQFF
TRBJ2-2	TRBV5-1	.	CASSPGQSTGELFF
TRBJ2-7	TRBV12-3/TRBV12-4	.	CASKSRSSYEQYF
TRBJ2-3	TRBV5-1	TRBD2	CASSRTSGASTDTQYF
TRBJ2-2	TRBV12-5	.	CASGLSEGTGELFF
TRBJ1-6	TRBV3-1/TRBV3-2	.	CASSPTAGSSGSPLHF
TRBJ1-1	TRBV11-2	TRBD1	CASSLGGQALNTEAFF
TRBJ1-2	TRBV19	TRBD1	CATLDRASSEYGYTF
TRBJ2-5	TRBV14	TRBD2	CASSQELSGVKETQYF
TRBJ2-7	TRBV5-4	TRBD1	CASTPGQGAIRAVEQYF
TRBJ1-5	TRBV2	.	CASSEHQNQPQHF
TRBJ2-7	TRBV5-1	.	CASSPGGTYEQYF
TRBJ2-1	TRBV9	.	CASSVDWGDEQFF
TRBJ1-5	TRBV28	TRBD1	CASSLNRGGSGQPQHF
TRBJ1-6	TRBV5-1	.	CASRLTVDNSPLHF
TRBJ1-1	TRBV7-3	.	CASSLSVNTEAFF
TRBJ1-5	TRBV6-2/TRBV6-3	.	CASSYTYSNQPQHF
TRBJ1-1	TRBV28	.	CASRERNTEAFF
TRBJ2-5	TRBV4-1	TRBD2	CASSQTGVAGAQQTQYF
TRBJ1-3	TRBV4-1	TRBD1	CASSQDRTGRENTIYF
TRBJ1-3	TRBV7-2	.	CASSRGGLTKGNTIYF
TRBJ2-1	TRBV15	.	CATSRSSVGNEQFF